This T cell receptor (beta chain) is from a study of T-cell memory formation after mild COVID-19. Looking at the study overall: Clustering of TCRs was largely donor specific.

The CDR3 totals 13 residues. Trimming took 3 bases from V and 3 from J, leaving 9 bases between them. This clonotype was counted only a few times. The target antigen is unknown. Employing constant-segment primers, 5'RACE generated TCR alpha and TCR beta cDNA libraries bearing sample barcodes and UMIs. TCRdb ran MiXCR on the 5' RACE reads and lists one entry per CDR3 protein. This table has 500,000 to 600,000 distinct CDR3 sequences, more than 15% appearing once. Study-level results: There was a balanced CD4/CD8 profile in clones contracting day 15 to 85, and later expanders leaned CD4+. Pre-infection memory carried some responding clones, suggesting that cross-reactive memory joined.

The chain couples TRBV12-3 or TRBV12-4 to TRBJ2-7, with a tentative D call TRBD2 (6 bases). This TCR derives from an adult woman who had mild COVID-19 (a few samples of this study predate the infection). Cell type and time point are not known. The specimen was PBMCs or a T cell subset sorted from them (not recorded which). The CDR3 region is CASSFYGSYEQYF. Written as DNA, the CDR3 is TGTGCCAGCAGTTTTTACGGGAGCTACGAGCAGTACTTC.